Following are 21 T cell receptor beta chains from one sample sequenced in a study of blood T cell repertoires in COVID-19. Clones were sequenced by immunoSEQ multiplex PCR, and TCRdb holds only the in-frame ones, with some missing. The sample gives approximately 250,000 clones, 85% of which show up once; about 9.3% is in the top ten. The sequencing input was PBMCs or T cells enriched from blood (not recorded which). The receptors were sampled from a woman aged 45 to 65 with acute COVID-19.

The genes are TRBV5-1 and TRBJ1-6, with D perhaps matching TRBD1 (6 bases). The CDR3 totals 15 residues. Germline V CDR1 and CDR2: SGHRS, YFSETQ. V shed 0 bases and J shed 9 bases, with 13 bases lying between them. CDR3 nucleotide sequence: TGCGCCAGCAGCTTGGGCTGGGGGCTGGGTTCACCCCTCCACTTT. It codes for CASSLGWGLGSPLHF.

CDR3 sequence: CASSELRGGGQETQYF. CDR3 coding DNA: TGTGCCAGCAGTGAATTGCGGGGGGGCGGGCAAGAGACCCAGTACTTC. The rearrangement joins TRBV6-1 to TRBJ2-5, with TRBD2 identical over 9 bases. CDR3 length equals 16 residues. Trimming removed 2 bases from V and 2 bases from J; junction bases left unmatched: 6. Germline loops: CDR1 MNHNS, CDR2 SASEGT.

This clone appeared a single time. V and J are TRBV5-1 and TRBJ2-5; weak D call: TRBD1 (5 bases). Germline CDR1 is SGHRS and CDR2 is YFSETQ. This CDR3 has 12 residues. V was clipped by 5 bases and J by 4 bases, with 9 bases between them. In DNA, the CDR3 is TGCGCCAGCAGAACAGGCGGAGAGACCCAGTACTTC. It codes for CASRTGGETQYF.

J is TRBJ2-2 and V is TRBV7-8; a possible D gene is TRBD2 (5 bases). In germline, CDR1 is SGHVS, CDR2 FQNEAQ. V dropped 0 bases and J dropped 6 bases, with 5 bases sitting between them. The CDR3 has 13 amino acids. The chain's CDR3 is CASSLAGAGELFF. The CDR3 coding sequence is TGTGCCAGCAGCTTAGCCGGGGCCGGGGAGCTGTTTTTT.

Comments on this clone: Different DNA sequences within this sample yield the same CDR3. The rearrangement uses TRBV5-1 and TRBJ1-1, with D possibly TRBD1 on 5 matching bases. The CDR3 is 15 amino acids. The V gene lost 0 bases and the J gene lost 4 bases, with 13 bases spanning the gap. Germline V gene sequence: CDR1 SGHRS, CDR2 YFSETQ. The CDR3 here is CASSLAGRVGTEAFF. The CDR3 DNA follows: TGCGCCAGCAGCTTGGCAGGGAGGGTAGGCACTGAAGCTTTCTTT.

This clone was seen more than once but under ten times. This rearrangement joins TRBV29-1 to TRBJ2-3; 8 nucleotides match TRBD2. Trimming cost V 1 base and J 4 bases; bases outside gene matches: 7. From germline, CDR1 is SQVTM and CDR2 ANQGSEA. The CDR3 consists of 15 residues. CDR3 amino acids: CSVEGSSGVSDTQYF. The CDR3 nucleotides read TGCAGCGTTGAAGGAAGTAGCGGGGTATCAGATACGCAGTATTTT.

V and J are TRBV19 and TRBJ2-7; a weak D match, TRBD1 (5 bases). Germline CDR1 reads LNHDA; CDR2 reads SQIVND (reference sequence). Trimming cost V 1 base and J 2 bases, with 9 bases left between them. There are 14 residues in the CDR3. The CDR3: CASSIVAGTYEQYF. The CDR3 DNA is TGTGCCAGTAGTATAGTGGCAGGGACCTACGAGCAGTACTTC. The full variable domain, completed using reference TRBV19 and TRBJ2-7, is DGGITQSPKYLFRKEGQNVTLSCEQNLNHDAMYWYRQDPGQGLRLIYYSQIVNDFQKGDIAEGYSVSREKKESFPLTVTSAQKNPTAFYLCASSIVAGTYEQYFGPGTRLTVT.

The chain is built from TRBV4-3 and TRBJ2-7; tentatively, D is TRBD2 (5 bases). Germline CDR1 is LGHNA and CDR2 is YSLEER. The CDR3 contains 15 residues. V dropped 1 base and J dropped 5 bases, with 15 bases sitting between them. The CDR3 nucleotides are TGCGCCAGCAGCCAAGGGGATGAGGGCCGCCACGAGCAGTACTTC. Translated, it gives CASSQGDEGRHEQYF.

This chain connects TRBV14 to TRBJ2-1; D may be TRBD1 (6 bases). In germline, CDR1 is SGHDN, CDR2 FVKESK. The CDR3 has 15 amino acids. Trimming left V 4 bases short and J 0 bases short, with 10 bases between. The CDR3 DNA reads as TGTGCCAGCAGCCGAGGGGGTCCCTCCTACAATGAGCAGTTCTTC. Protein sequence: CASSRGGPSYNEQFF.

Note on this clone: Other DNA sequences in the same sample also yield this CDR3. The chain carries TRBV11-2 and TRBJ1-2; tentative D call: TRBD1 (5 bases). The germline V and J ends were trimmed by 1 base and 2 bases, with 5 bases remaining between them. Germline CDR1 reads SGHAT; CDR2 reads FQNNGV. The CDR3 contains 13 residues. As DNA, the CDR3 is TGTGCCAGCAGCTTAGGACAGAACTATGGCTACACCTTC. Amino acid sequence: CASSLGQNYGYTF. Combining the CDR3 with reference TRBV11-2 and TRBJ1-2 gives the whole variable domain EAGVAQSPRYKIIEKRQSVAFWCNPISGHATLYWYQQILGQGPKLLIQFQNNGVVDDSQLPKDRFSAERLKGVDSTLKIQPAKLEDSAVYLCASSLGQNYGYTFGSGTRLTVV.

This sequence joins TRBV6-2 or TRBV6-3 and TRBJ1-5; 7 bases are shared with TRBD1. Per germline, CDR1 MNHEY and CDR2 SVGEGT. With 0 bases clipped from V and 2 bases from J, the junction kept 7 bases outside the gene matches. The CDR3 covers 17 residues. Written as DNA, the CDR3 is TGTGCCAGCAGTTACTCGGGACAAGGACAGGGCAATCAGCCCCAGCATTTT. It specifies CASSYSGQGQGNQPQHF.

The chain joins TRBV6-5 to TRBJ2-7, with TRBD1 matching over 9 bases. V was pared by 6 bases and J by 3 bases, with 9 bases of the junction left unmatched. The CDR3 is made up of 15 amino acids. Germline V gene lookup returns CDR1 MNHEY and CDR2 SVGAGI. The CDR3 DNA reads as TGTGCCAGCAGCCGATCGGACAGGGGAGGCTACGAGCAGTACTTC. This encodes CASSRSDRGGYEQYF.

This clone was found a few times. This chain connects TRBV19 to TRBJ1-5; D call uncertain. V dropped 2 bases and J dropped 9 bases, with 5 bases sitting between them. Germline loops: CDR1 LNHDA, CDR2 SQIVND (reference sequence). The CDR3 has 11 amino acids. The CDR3 is CASSITGPQHF. CDR3 nucleotide sequence: TGTGCCAGTAGTATAACGGGGCCCCAGCATTTT.

The gene calls are TRBV14 and TRBJ1-1, with a possible D match to TRBD1 (5 bases). Germline CDR1 SGHDN, CDR2 FVKESK. Deletions cut 0 bases from V and 6 bases from J, with 14 bases between. This CDR3 has 15 amino acids. Written as DNA, the CDR3 is TGTGCCAGCAGCCAAGATTTGGGGGGGAGCCCTGAAGCTTTCTTT. This codes for CASSQDLGGSPEAFF.

CDR3 residues: CASSQTLNTEAFF. The DNA for the CDR3 is TGCGCCAGCAGTCAGACACTGAACACTGAAGCTTTCTTT. V usage is TRBV5-1 and J usage is TRBJ1-1; D gene ambiguous. The CDR3 contains 13 residues. The germline V gene has CDR1 SGHRS and CDR2 YFSETQ. The V and J ends lost 5 bases and 0 bases respectively, with 8 bases between them.

The chain joins TRBV9 to TRBJ1-1; a possible D gene is TRBD1 (5 bases). Germline assignment: CDR1 SGDLS and CDR2 YYNGEE. The germline V and J ends were trimmed by 2 bases and 4 bases, with 12 bases remaining between them. There are 14 residues in the CDR3. The CDR3: CASSVLTGGTEAFF. The DNA of the CDR3 is TGTGCCAGCAGCGTCTTGACGGGGGGCACTGAAGCTTTCTTT.

The V gene is TRBV27, the J gene TRBJ1-6, with D tentatively TRBD1 (5 bases). V lost 3 bases and J 8 bases, leaving 8 bases between the germline ends. This CDR3 comprises 13 residues. Germline assignment: CDR1 MNHEY and CDR2 SMNVEV (reference sequence). This chain's CDR3 is CASSLGGYSPLHF. The CDR3 DNA sequence: TGTGCCAGCAGTTTGGGGGGGTATTCACCCCTCCACTTT.

The chain recombines TRBV19 with TRBJ1-5; TRBD1 aligns across 7 bases. V dropped 7 bases and J dropped 0; count of bases not matched to a gene: 6. The CDR3 covers 15 residues. Germline V gene sequence: CDR1 LNHDA, CDR2 SQIVND (reference sequence). The CDR3 region is CASIGTAYSNQPQHF. CDR3 DNA sequence: TGTGCCAGTATCGGGACAGCTTATAGCAATCAGCCCCAGCATTTT.

The J gene is TRBJ1-2, the V gene TRBV7-2; D gene uncertain. Germline CDR1 reads SGHTA; CDR2 reads FQGNSA. V was trimmed by 1 base and J by 0 bases, leaving 12 bases between them. The CDR3 is 16 residues long. This CDR3 is CASSLGQARANYGYTF. As DNA, the CDR3 is TGTGCCAGCAGCTTAGGGCAGGCGAGAGCTAACTATGGCTACACCTTC.

The chain uses TRBV29-1 and TRBJ2-2; no firm D call. The CDR3 has 11 amino acids. Germline V gene data show CDR1 as SQVTM and CDR2 as ANQGSEA. The germline V and J ends were trimmed by 6 bases and 6 bases, with 8 bases remaining between them. The CDR3 is CSVPGAGELFF. The CDR3 coding sequence is TGCAGCGTACCCGGAGCCGGGGAGCTGTTTTTT.

The V and J genes are TRBV10-3 and TRBJ2-1; 14 bases fit TRBD2. The germline gives CDR1 ENHRY, CDR2 SYGVKD. With V trimmed by 10 bases and J by 7 bases, 6 bases remained unmatched. This CDR3 is 14 amino acids long. The CDR3 DNA reads as TGTGCCACCCTAGGACTAGCGGGGGGTAATGAGCAGTTCTTC. It is translated as CATLGLAGGNEQFF.